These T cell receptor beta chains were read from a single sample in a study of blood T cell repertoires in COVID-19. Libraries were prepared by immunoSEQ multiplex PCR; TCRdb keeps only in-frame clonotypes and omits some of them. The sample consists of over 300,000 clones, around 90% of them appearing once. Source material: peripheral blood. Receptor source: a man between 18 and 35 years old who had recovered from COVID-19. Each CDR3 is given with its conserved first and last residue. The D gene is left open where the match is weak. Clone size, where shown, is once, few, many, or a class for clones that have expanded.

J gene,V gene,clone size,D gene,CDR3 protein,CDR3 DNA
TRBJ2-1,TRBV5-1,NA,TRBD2,CASSFSGGAGSYNEQFF,TGCGCCAGCAGCTTTAGCGGGGGGGCCGGGTCCTACAATGAGCAGTTCTTC
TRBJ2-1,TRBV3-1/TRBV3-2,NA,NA,CASSPGAGAYNEQFF,TGTGCCAGCAGCCCGGGGGCGGGAGCATACAATGAGCAGTTCTTC
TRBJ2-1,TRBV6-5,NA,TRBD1,CASSYMGTGPYNEQFF,TGTGCCAGCAGTTACATGGGGACAGGGCCATACAATGAGCAGTTCTTC
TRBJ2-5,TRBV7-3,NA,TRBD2,CASSLWGGETQYF,TGTGCCAGCAGCTTATGGGGGGGAGAGACCCAGTACTTC
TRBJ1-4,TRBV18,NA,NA,CASSPSATNEKLFF,TGTGCCAGCTCCCCGTCTGCAACTAATGAAAAACTGTTTTTT
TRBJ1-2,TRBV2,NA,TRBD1,CASRGTGGSYGYTF,TGTGCCAGCAGGGGGACAGGGGGCAGCTATGGCTACACCTTC
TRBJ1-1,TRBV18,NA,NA,CASSPGRNTEAFF,TGTGCCAGCTCACCGGGGAGAAACACTGAAGCTTTCTTT
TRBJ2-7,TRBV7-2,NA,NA,CASRRGGDEQYF,TGTGCCAGCCGGAGGGGGGGGGACGAGCAGTACTTC
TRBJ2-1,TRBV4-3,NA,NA,CASSLDSYNEQFF,TGCGCCAGCAGCCTTGACTCGTACAATGAGCAGTTCTTC
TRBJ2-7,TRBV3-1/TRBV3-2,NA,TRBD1,CASSQDLDRGRRQYF,TGTGCCAGCAGCCAAGATCTGGACAGGGGGCGAAGGCAGTACTTC
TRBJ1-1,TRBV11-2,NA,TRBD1,CASSRTGGGTEAFF,TGTGCCAGCAGCCGGACAGGGGGCGGAACTGAAGCTTTCTTT
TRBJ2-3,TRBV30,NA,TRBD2,CACTTSGGTDTQYF,TGTGCCTGTACGACTAGCGGAGGCACAGATACGCAGTATTTT
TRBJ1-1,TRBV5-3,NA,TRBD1,CARSLRGGQGDTEAFF,TGTGCCAGAAGCTTAAGAGGAGGACAGGGGGACACTGAAGCTTTCTTT
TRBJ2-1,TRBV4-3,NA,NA,CASSRQARSEQFF,TGCGCCAGCAGCCGTCAGGCCCGCTCCGAGCAGTTCTTC
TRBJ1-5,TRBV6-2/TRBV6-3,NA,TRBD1,CASSYLGQYSNQPQHF,TGTGCCAGCAGTTACCTGGGACAGTATAGCAATCAGCCCCAGCATTTT
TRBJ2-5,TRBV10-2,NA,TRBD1,CASSLAGGETQYF,TGCGCCAGCAGTCTAGCAGGGGGAGAGACCCAGTACTTC
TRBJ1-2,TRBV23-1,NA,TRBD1,CASSLPDRVAF,TGCGCCAGCAGCCTCCCGGACAGGGTAGCCTTC
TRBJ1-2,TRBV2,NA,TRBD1,CAIGTGFNYGYTF,TGTGCCATCGGGACAGGATTTAACTATGGCTACACCTTC
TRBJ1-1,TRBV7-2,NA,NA,CASSPQGEAFF,TGTGCCAGCAGCCCCCAGGGGGAAGCTTTCTTT
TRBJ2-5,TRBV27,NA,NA,CASKVYREGETQYF,TGTGCCAGCAAGGTATACAGGGAGGGAGAGACCCAGTACTTC
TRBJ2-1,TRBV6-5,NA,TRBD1,CASSYSGQSYNEQFF,TGTGCCAGCAGTTACTCGGGACAGAGCTACAATGAGCAGTTCTTC
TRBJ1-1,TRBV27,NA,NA,CASSYGGPNTEAFF,TGTGCCAGCAGTTATGGCGGCCCGAACACTGAAGCTTTCTTT
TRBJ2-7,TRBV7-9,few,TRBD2,CASSLVSGLAGDEQYF,TGTGCCAGCAGCTTAGTTAGCGGACTAGCGGGAGACGAGCAGTACTTC
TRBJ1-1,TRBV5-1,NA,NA,CASSFQGPSTEAFF,TGCGCCAGCAGCTTTCAGGGCCCTAGCACTGAAGCTTTCTTT
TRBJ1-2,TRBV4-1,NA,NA,CASSQHLDSLGLF,TGCGCCAGCAGCCAACACCTCGACAGCCTCGGTCTCTTC
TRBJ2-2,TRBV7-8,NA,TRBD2,CASSWTRGNTGELFF,TGTGCCAGCAGCTGGACTAGGGGGAACACCGGGGAGCTGTTTTTT